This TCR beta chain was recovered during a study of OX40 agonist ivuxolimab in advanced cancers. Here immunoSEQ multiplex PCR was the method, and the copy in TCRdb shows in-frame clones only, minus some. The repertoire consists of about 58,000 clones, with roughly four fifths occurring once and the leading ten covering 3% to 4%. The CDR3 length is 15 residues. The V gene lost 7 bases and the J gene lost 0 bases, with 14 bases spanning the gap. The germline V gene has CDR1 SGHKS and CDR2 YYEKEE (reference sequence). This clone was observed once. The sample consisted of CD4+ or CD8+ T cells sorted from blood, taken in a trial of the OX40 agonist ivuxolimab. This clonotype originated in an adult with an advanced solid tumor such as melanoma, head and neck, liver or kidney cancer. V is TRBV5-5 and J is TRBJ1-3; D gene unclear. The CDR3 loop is CASAEEVGSGNTIYF. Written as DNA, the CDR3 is TGTGCCAGCGCCGAGGAGGTCGGCTCTGGAAACACCATATATTTT.